The 24 T cell receptor beta chains reported below all come from one sample, sequenced in a study of response to subunit inactivated influenza vaccine. Each CDR3 protein is one row after TCRdb ran MiXCR on the RT-PCR reads. The profile shows fewer than 200,000 distinct CDR3 sequences, nearly 9.5% of them singletons. Source: non-naive T cells sorted from PBMCs, taken on the day of vaccination. The origin of the receptors is a man aged 45-65 years who received an inactivated influenza vaccine.

The chain uses TRBV6-1 and TRBJ2-7; 7 bases match TRBD1. Germline V gives CDR1 MNHNS, CDR2 SASEGT. V trimming: 8 bases; J trimming: 3 bases; junction bases outside the gene matches: 7. The CDR3 runs to 13 residues. Written as DNA, the CDR3 is TGTGCCAGCCAACCGGGACAGCACTACGAGCAGTACTTC. It specifies CASQPGQHYEQYF.

This clonotype appeared a few times. The gene calls are TRBV20-1 and TRBJ2-7; D may correspond to TRBD1 or TRBD2 (6 bases each). Germline-derived CDR1 and CDR2 are DFQATT and SNEGSKA (reference sequence). This CDR3 comprises 12 residues. Trimming stripped 4 bases from V and 5 bases from J, with 12 bases between. The CDR3 region is CSAKRGANEQYF. CDR3 nucleotides: TGCAGTGCTAAAAGGGGGGCCAACGAGCAGTACTTC.

This clonotype was detected a few times. The chain couples TRBV3-1 to TRBJ1-4; D remains ambiguous. V was cut by 1 base and J by 2 bases, with 11 bases left in between. Germline CDR1 and CDR2: LGHDT and YNNKEL (reference sequence). CDR3 length equals 16 residues. CDR3 bases: TGTGCCAGCAGCCAAGGGTTTGGAGGGACTAATGAAAAACTGTTTTTT. Translated, it gives CASSQGFGGTNEKLFF.

The chain recombines TRBV20-1 with TRBJ2-7; the D gene could be TRBD1 or TRBD2 (5 bases each). Trimming cost V 4 bases and J 2 bases, with 15 bases left between them. Per germline, CDR1 DFQATT and CDR2 SNEGSKA (reference sequence). The CDR3 sequence is 14 residues long. In DNA form, the CDR3 reads TGCAGTGCTAAGACGCCCTGGGGGACCTACGAGCAGTACTTC. It yields the protein CSAKTPWGTYEQYF.

This clonotype appeared a few times. The chain links TRBV11-3 to TRBJ2-5; D is unresolved. V lost 5 bases and J lost 5, with 18 bases in between. Per germline, CDR1 SGHNT and CDR2 YENEEA. This CDR3 has 15 residues. The CDR3 sequence is CASSATGLAWETQYF. CDR3 sequence (DNA): TGTGCCAGCAGCGCTACGGGTCTCGCGTGGGAGACCCAGTACTTC.

This sequence joins TRBV11-2 and TRBJ2-7; a weak D match, TRBD1 (6 bases). V was shortened by 1 base and J by 0 bases, with 10 bases between the two germline ends. Germline V CDR1 and CDR2: SGHAT, FQNNGV. The CDR3 is 15 amino acids. The CDR3 protein is CASSLAQGSSYEQYF. For the CDR3, the DNA is TGTGCCAGCAGCTTAGCGCAGGGGAGCTCCTACGAGCAGTACTTC.

The chain joins TRBV18 to TRBJ2-1; D remains ambiguous. V was shortened by 3 bases and J by 13 bases, with 16 bases between the two germline ends. Germline CDR1 and CDR2: KGHSH and LQKENI. The CDR3 has 13 residues. The CDR3 DNA reads as TGTGCCAGCTCACCCAACAGCCCTGGTGCCCAGTTCTTC. This gives the protein CASSPNSPGAQFF.

This clonotype has only a few counts. The chain is built from TRBV11-2 and TRBJ2-1; D unclear. CDR1 is SGHAT, CDR2 FQNNGV, per germline. CDR3 length equals 14 residues. Trimming took 4 bases from V and 6 from J, leaving 13 bases between them. As DNA, the CDR3 is TGTGCCAGCAGCTCCGCCGGGCTGGCCAATGAGCAGTTCTTC. It encodes CASSSAGLANEQFF. The full variable domain, with the rest looked up from reference TRBV11-2 and TRBJ2-1, is EAGVAQSPRYKIIEKRQSVAFWCNPISGHATLYWYQQILGQGPKLLIQFQNNGVVDDSQLPKDRFSAERLKGVDSTLKIQPAKLEDSAVYLCASSSAGLANEQFFGPGTRLTVL.

This clonotype was counted many times. The chain uses TRBV7-3 and TRBJ2-2; unclear D gene. Germline V lookup: CDR1 SGHTA, CDR2 FQGTGA. Deletions cut 5 bases from V and 2 bases from J, with 9 bases between. The CDR3 sequence is 14 residues long. The CDR3 is CASSSRLNTGELFF. CDR3 DNA: TGTGCCAGCAGCAGCCGCTTAAACACCGGGGAGCTGTTTTTT.

In this sample, this clonotype turned up a few times. This sequence joins TRBV28 and TRBJ1-2; a weak D match, TRBD1 (5 bases). CDR1 is MDHEN and CDR2 is SYDVKM in the germline V gene. Trimming shortened V by 6 bases and J by 6 bases, and 17 bases separated the two germline ends. The CDR3 runs 14 residues. CDR3 nucleotide sequence: TGTGCCAGCAGCTTTCCCGGGGCATCTGATGGCTACACCTTC. Encoded protein: CASSFPGASDGYTF.

This clonotype was picked up many times. The rearrangement links TRBV10-3 to TRBJ2-5, with D perhaps matching TRBD2 (6 bases). The CDR3 spans 13 residues. The germline CDR1 and CDR2 sequences are ENHRY and SYGVKD. Trimming removed 8 bases at V and 5 bases at J, with 15 bases between. CDR3 nucleotide sequence: TGTGCCATCCTGGGGGGAATAGGGGAGACCCAGTACTTC. As protein: CAILGGIGETQYF.

This clonotype was detected ten times or more. The chain uses TRBV29-1 and TRBJ2-3, with 8 bases identical to TRBD2. The germline V gene has CDR1 SQVTM and CDR2 ANQGSEA. With 5 bases clipped from V and 4 bases from J, the junction kept 11 bases outside the gene matches. CDR3 size: 15 residues. CDR3 residues: CSVKRTGGLADTQYF. The CDR3 bases are TGCAGCGTTAAGAGGACGGGGGGGCTAGCAGATACGCAGTATTTT.

V gene TRBV20-1 combines with J gene TRBJ2-4; unclear D gene. CDR1 DFQATT and CDR2 SNEGSKA come from the germline V gene (reference sequence). V dropped 5 bases and J dropped 5 bases, with 10 bases sitting between them. This CDR3 spans 12 amino acids. The CDR3 reads CSASRAENIQYF. CDR3 coding DNA: TGCAGTGCTTCCCGGGCGGAAAACATTCAGTACTTC.

In its sample, this clonotype was seen a few times. This sequence joins TRBV20-1 and TRBJ1-2; 12 nucleotides match TRBD1. The CDR3 length is 14 residues. Germline lookup yields CDR1 DFQATT and CDR2 SNEGSKA (reference sequence). Unmatched junction bases numbered 10, after V lost 6 bases and J lost 8 bases. The CDR3 spells CSAITGTGGRGYTF. In nucleotides, the CDR3 is TGCAGTGCCATAACCGGGACAGGGGGCCGAGGCTACACCTTC.

This clonotype has a count of ten or more. The V gene is TRBV29-1, the J gene TRBJ2-7; 9 bases are shared with TRBD1. The trim removed 7 bases at V and 3 bases at J, leaving 13 bases unmatched. This CDR3 has 15 residues. Looked up from germline, CDR1 is SQVTM and CDR2 is ANQGSEA. The CDR3 region is CSGLFGQGNLYEQYF. CDR3 bases: TGCAGCGGTCTATTTGGACAGGGGAACCTCTACGAGCAGTACTTC.

This clonotype came up many times. The V and J genes are TRBV25-1 and TRBJ2-1, with TRBD2 identical over 11 bases. V was clipped by 0 bases and J by 9 bases; unmatched bases: 4. Per the germline V gene, CDR1 is MGHDK and CDR2 is SYGVNS. The CDR3 covers 15 residues. The CDR3 is CASSEYTSGGPEQFF. The CDR3, as DNA: TGTGCCAGCAGTGAATATACTAGCGGGGGACCTGAGCAGTTCTTC.

Remarks on this clonotype: Given a much more abundant clone one base away, this may be a read error. This chain links TRBV20-1 with TRBJ2-3; D may be TRBD1 (5 bases). Germline V gives CDR1 DFQATT, CDR2 SNEGSKA (reference sequence). Trimming left V 3 bases short and J 8 bases short, with 12 bases between. This CDR3 is built from 12 residues. CDR3 sequence: CSASTWTLTQYF. CDR3 nucleotide sequence: TGCAGTGCTAGCACCTGGACACTTACGCAGTATTTT.

The rearrangement uses TRBV5-1 and TRBJ2-7; 9 bases line up with TRBD2. This CDR3 region has 15 residues. V lost 1 base to trimming and J lost 4 bases; unmatched junction nucleotides: 6. Looked up from germline, CDR1 is SGHRS and CDR2 is YFSETQ. Here the CDR3 reads CASSLSISGSYEQYF. The CDR3 nucleotides are TGCGCCAGCAGCTTGTCAATTAGCGGGAGTTACGAGCAGTACTTC.

Worth noting for this clonotype: Being one base from a much bigger clone, this may be a read error. This CDR3 fails to terminate in the conserved phenylalanine or tryptophan, so it likely reflects a read error. V gene TRBV29-1 combines with J gene TRBJ2-2; the D is unclear. V dropped 5 bases and J dropped 0 bases, with 10 bases sitting between them. The CDR3 length is 14 residues. Germline assignment: CDR1 SQVTM and CDR2 ANQGSEA. The CDR3 sequence is CSVLRNANTGELFL. The CDR3 nucleotides are TGCAGCGTTCTGCGGAATGCGAACACCGGGGAGCTGTTTCTT.

CDR3 sequence: CASSPGKLGEQYF. The DNA for the CDR3 is TGTGCCAGCAGCCCCGGGAAGCTGGGAGAGCAGTACTTC. The chain carries TRBV28 and TRBJ2-7; tentative D call: TRBD2 (5 bases). The CDR3 extends over 13 amino acids. V dropped 6 bases and J dropped 7 bases, with 16 bases sitting between them. Germline lookup yields CDR1 MDHEN and CDR2 SYDVKM.

The chain carries TRBV7-2 and TRBJ1-2; D is uncertain. The CDR3 is 12 amino acids. Trimming pared 4 bases from V and 6 bases from J, leaving 9 bases between. In germline, CDR1 is SGHTA, CDR2 FQGNSA. The chain's CDR3 is CASSSLYDGYTF. The CDR3, as DNA: TGTGCCAGCAGCTCCCTTTACGATGGCTACACCTTC. The complete variable domain, with remaining parts taken from reference TRBV7-2 and TRBJ1-2, reads GAGVSQSPSNKVTEKGKDVELRCDPISGHTALYWYRQSLGQGLEFLIYFQGNSAPDKSGLPSDRFSAERTGGSVSTLTIQRTQQEDSAVYLCASSSLYDGYTFGSGTRLTVV.

There are a few counts of this clonotype. The chain employs TRBV7-8 and TRBJ2-1, with TRBD2 matching 9 bases. CDR1 and CDR2 (germline): SGHVS, FQNEAQ. The trim removed 4 bases at V and 3 bases at J, leaving 10 bases unmatched. CDR3 size: 17 residues. CDR3 nucleotide sequence: TGTGCCAGCAGCTATACAGGGAGCGGGAGGCTCTACAATGAGCAGTTCTTC. Translation: CASSYTGSGRLYNEQFF.

V gene TRBV6-2 or TRBV6-3 combines with J gene TRBJ2-5; D gene unclear. This CDR3 has 16 amino acids. Between the trimmed V and J ends, which lost 2 bases and 3 bases, there was a span of 16 bases. Looked up from germline, CDR1 is MNHEY and CDR2 is SVGEGT. The CDR3 bases are TGTGCCAGCAGTTACAATTCCCAGGCTACAAAAGAGACCCAGTACTTC. Encoded protein: CASSYNSQATKETQYF.

There are a few counts of this clonotype. The genes are TRBV7-3 and TRBJ2-1; possible D gene TRBD2, 6 bases. Germline V gene data show CDR1 as SGHTA and CDR2 as FQGTGA. There are 14 residues in the CDR3. The V end lost 5 bases, the J end lost 7 bases, and 15 bases lay between the germline ends. CDR3 sequence: CASSPTGDSNEQFF. DNA of the CDR3: TGTGCCAGCAGCCCCACGGGGGACTCGAATGAGCAGTTCTTC. The whole variable domain, filled in from reference TRBV7-3 and TRBJ2-1, reads GAGVSQTPSNKVTEKGKYVELRCDPISGHTALYWYRQSLGQGPEFLIYFQGTGAADDSGLPNDRFFAVRPEGSVSTLKIQRTERGDSAVYLCASSPTGDSNEQFFGPGTRLTVL.